This T cell receptor beta chain emerged from a study of T cell responses to AZD1222 COVID-19 vaccine. Sequenced by immunoSEQ multiplex PCR; TCRdb stores in-frame clones only, minus some. This repertoire shows some 100,000 clones, 80% to 95% found once; its top ten account for roughly 1.8%. This clone was detected once. The TCR originated in an adult in good health. The sequencing used peripheral blood, collected on day 0 of AZD1222 vaccination.

The chain's CDR3 is CASSLEGANSYEQYF. DNA for the CDR3: TGTGCCAGCAGCTTAGAGGGGGCCAACTCCTACGAGCAGTACTTC. The chain is built from TRBV7-9 and TRBJ2-7; TRBD1 agrees at 7 bases. The CDR3 extends over 15 amino acids. V shed 1 base and J 0 bases; nucleotides not matched to a gene: 3. The germline V gene has CDR1 SEHNR and CDR2 FQNEAQ (reference sequence).